This note documents a single T cell receptor (beta chain) sequence. Its antigen is unidentified. This entry is derived from a study of cytomegalovirus exposure and HLA in healthy donors. At the level of the study: Of roughly 400 genotyped donors, 81% clustered with self-reported Caucasian donors.

Study-level results: Accurate HLA-A and HLA-B prediction from TCR beta sequences was reported for most subjects. Rates of TCR association differed by HLA locus in a later analysis, with DRB1 highest and HLA-C lowest.

The PCR employed 60 Vbeta primers together with 13 Jbeta primers. Clones were read by immunoSEQ multiplex PCR, and TCRdb kept only the in-frame ones, dropping some. This table holds roughly 120,000 clones, around 80% found once. Sequences were obtained from PBMCs. The clonotype was recovered from a woman aged 55-70 years in good health and CMV-seropositive.

CDR3 DNA: TGTGCCTGGAGAGCTAGGGTCAGGGGGGATCGCAATCAGCCCCAGCATTTT. Protein sequence: CAWRARVRGDRNQPQHF. This chain uses TRBV30 with TRBJ1-5; the match to TRBD1 covers 7 bases. V lost 3 bases and J lost 2; bases outside the gene matches: 13. The CDR3 covers 17 residues. Germline loops: CDR1 GTSNPN, CDR2 SVGIG (reference sequence).